A selection of T cell receptor beta chains follows, all from one sample in a study of cytomegalovirus exposure and HLA in healthy donors. Data came from immunoSEQ multiplex PCR; TCRdb stores just in-frame clones and leaves some out. Of over 150,000 clones detected, 75% appear once; the ten largest clones hold just under 5%. Sequencing used PBMCs. The origin of the receptors is a male donor in good health and CMV-seronegative. Both conserved end residues are part of each CDR3. The order of the fields is D gene, V gene, J gene, clone size, CDR3 protein, CDR3 DNA. The D gene is left open where the match is weak. Expanded clones are given a class, and other clones once, few, many or no size at all.

d_call: .; v_call: TRBV9; j_call: TRBJ2-1; clone_size: .; cdr3_aa: CASSPPFGGRNEQFF; cdr3_nt: TGTGCCAGCAGCCCCCCCTTTGGCGGGCGCAATGAGCAGTTCTTC
d_call: TRBD2; v_call: TRBV28; j_call: TRBJ2-2; clone_size: .; cdr3_aa: CAGESGRNTGELFF; cdr3_nt: TGTGCCGGGGAGAGCGGGAGGAACACCGGGGAGCTGTTTTTT
d_call: .; v_call: TRBV21-1; j_call: TRBJ2-5; clone_size: .; cdr3_aa: CASSKAGASGRETQYF; cdr3_nt: TGTGCCAGCAGCAAAGCGGGGGCTAGTGGCCGAGAGACCCAGTACTTC
d_call: .; v_call: TRBV5-1; j_call: TRBJ2-7; clone_size: .; cdr3_aa: CASSLLRDYPYEQYF; cdr3_nt: TGCGCCAGCAGCTTGTTACGAGACTATCCCTACGAGCAGTACTTC
d_call: TRBD2; v_call: TRBV20-1; j_call: TRBJ2-7; clone_size: few; cdr3_aa: CSVAGAYEQYF; cdr3_nt: TGCAGCGTAGCGGGAGCATACGAGCAGTACTTC
d_call: TRBD1; v_call: TRBV27; j_call: TRBJ2-7; clone_size: .; cdr3_aa: CASSSPTTGDYEQYF; cdr3_nt: TGTGCCAGCAGTTCCCCAACGACAGGGGACTACGAGCAGTACTTC
d_call: TRBD1; v_call: TRBV5-6; j_call: TRBJ2-2; clone_size: .; cdr3_aa: CASSLGQVNTGELFF; cdr3_nt: TGTGCCAGCAGCCTGGGACAGGTGAACACCGGGGAGCTGTTTTTT
d_call: TRBD1; v_call: TRBV10-3; j_call: TRBJ1-2; clone_size: .; cdr3_aa: CAIKGQGADGYTF; cdr3_nt: TGTGCCATCAAGGGACAGGGGGCTGATGGCTACACCTTC
d_call: TRBD2; v_call: TRBV19; j_call: TRBJ2-7; clone_size: .; cdr3_aa: CASSGAGGHEQYF; cdr3_nt: TGTGCCAGTAGTGGCGCGGGGGGCCACGAGCAGTACTTC
d_call: TRBD1; v_call: TRBV5-1; j_call: TRBJ2-7; clone_size: few; cdr3_aa: CASSLTGAYEQYF; cdr3_nt: TGCGCCAGCAGCTTGACAGGGGCCTACGAGCAGTACTTC
d_call: .; v_call: TRBV29-1; j_call: TRBJ2-1; clone_size: .; cdr3_aa: CSGGDNEQFF; cdr3_nt: TGCAGCGGAGGTGACAATGAGCAGTTCTTC
d_call: TRBD2; v_call: TRBV5-1; j_call: TRBJ2-1; clone_size: .; cdr3_aa: CASSLAAGGVYNEQFF; cdr3_nt: TGCGCCAGCAGCTTGGCGGCGGGGGGGGTCTACAATGAGCAGTTCTTC
d_call: TRBD1; v_call: TRBV2; j_call: TRBJ1-5; clone_size: .; cdr3_aa: CASSGQGNNQPQHF; cdr3_nt: TGTGCCAGCAGTGGACAGGGCAACAATCAGCCCCAGCATTTT
d_call: .; v_call: TRBV5-1; j_call: TRBJ2-2; clone_size: .; cdr3_aa: CASSFLESTGELFF; cdr3_nt: TGCGCCAGCAGCTTCCTAGAGTCGACCGGGGAGCTGTTTTTT
d_call: TRBD2; v_call: TRBV5-1; j_call: TRBJ2-1; clone_size: .; cdr3_aa: CASSLPLAGGGSSYNEQFF; cdr3_nt: TGCGCCAGCAGCTTGCCACTAGCGGGGGGGGGAAGCTCCTACAATGAGCAGTTCTTC
d_call: .; v_call: TRBV2; j_call: TRBJ2-1; clone_size: .; cdr3_aa: CASGQAGQGEGNEQFF; cdr3_nt: TGTGCCAGCGGACAAGCGGGCCAAGGAGAGGGTAATGAGCAGTTCTTC
d_call: .; v_call: TRBV27; j_call: TRBJ1-1; clone_size: .; cdr3_aa: CASSLSPGVWTEAFF; cdr3_nt: TGTGCCAGCAGTTTATCGCCAGGGGTGTGGACTGAAGCTTTCTTT
d_call: TRBD1; v_call: TRBV5-4; j_call: TRBJ2-6; clone_size: .; cdr3_aa: CASSPKTGGSGANVLTF; cdr3_nt: TGTGCCAGCAGCCCTAAGACAGGGGGCTCCGGGGCCAACGTCCTGACTTTC
d_call: .; v_call: TRBV7-2; j_call: TRBJ1-1; clone_size: once; cdr3_aa: CASSLERAGHTEAFF; cdr3_nt: TGTGCCAGCAGCTTAGAGCGGGCAGGGCACACTGAAGCTTTCTTT
d_call: .; v_call: TRBV7-9; j_call: TRBJ2-1; clone_size: .; cdr3_aa: CASSLSGAGYEQFF; cdr3_nt: TGTGCCAGCAGCTTATCTGGCGCGGGCTATGAGCAGTTCTTC
d_call: TRBD2; v_call: TRBV7-9; j_call: TRBJ2-2; clone_size: .; cdr3_aa: CSSSWTSGTAGELFF; cdr3_nt: TGTTCCAGCAGTTGGACTAGCGGGACGGCCGGGGAGCTGTTTTTT
d_call: TRBD2; v_call: TRBV11-3; j_call: TRBJ2-5; clone_size: .; cdr3_aa: CASSPGLAVQETQYF; cdr3_nt: TGTGCCAGCAGCCCGGGACTAGCGGTTCAAGAGACCCAGTACTTC